This T cell receptor beta chain was sequenced during a study of tumor-infiltrating lymphocytes in primary liver carcinoma. This clonotype was detected only a few times. The target antigen is unknown. Unsorted whole blood yielded the blood RNA, and germline DNA was also extracted. These patients lived with chronic HBV infection and had never been treated. General study results and limits: Bulk samples went unsorted, so CD4+ and CD8+ repertoires were not compared.

With a constant-region primer, TCR beta cDNA was made from about 0.5 ug of total RNA. Employing slightly modified ARM-PCR, three nested multiplex PCR rounds were run, and these gave rise to the TCR beta libraries. Running 9 to 11 cycles apiece, the first two PCR rounds relied on TRBV1-TRBV30 forward primers together with a C-beta reverse primer. TCRdb re-called the multiplex PCR reads with MiXCR, one entry per CDR3 protein. The data show approximately 330,000 distinct CDR3 sequences, 65% seen once. The V and J ends lost 4 bases and 5 bases respectively, with 14 bases between them. Germline lookup yields CDR1 MDHEN and CDR2 SYDVKM. This CDR3 is 14 amino acids long.

The rearrangement links TRBV28 to TRBJ2-5, with D perhaps matching TRBD1 (5 bases). The TCR was taken from a middle-aged man with primary liver carcinoma and hepatitis B virus infection. The sequencing sample was made of peripheral blood. CDR3 nucleotide sequence: TGTGCCAGCAGTTCCCAGGGCCTTGGGGAGACCCAGTACTTC. Amino acids: CASSSQGLGETQYF.